This TCR beta chain was sequenced during a study of blood T cell repertoires in COVID-19. Clones were sequenced by immunoSEQ multiplex PCR, and TCRdb holds only the in-frame ones, with some missing. The sample shows 330,000 or so clones, approximately 90% of them seen only once. CDR3 size: 13 residues. Germline V CDR1 and CDR2: MGHDK, SYGVNS. V was cut by 2 bases and J by 3 bases, with 6 bases left in between. This clonotype was sampled from an older woman with COVID-19, enrolled during active disease. Sequenced material: peripheral blood. The chain carries TRBV25-1 and TRBJ2-3; D call uncertain. The CDR3 spells CASSEPQTDTQYF. CDR3 sequence (DNA): TGTGCCAGCAGTGAACCCCAGACAGATACGCAGTATTTT.